This T cell receptor (beta chain) was recovered during a study of cytomegalovirus exposure and HLA in healthy donors. The PCR contained 60 Vbeta and 13 Jbeta primers. The data were produced by immunoSEQ multiplex PCR, yet TCRdb's version contains in-frame clones alone and is incomplete. The table has 150,000 to 200,000 clones, around 83% seen once. Germline V CDR1 and CDR2: SGHTA, FQGNSA. The CDR3 sequence is 14 residues long. Unmatched junction bases numbered 8, after V lost 4 bases and J lost 6 bases. This clonotype was sampled from a man aged 50-59 years in good health and CMV-seropositive. V gene TRBV7-2 combines with J gene TRBJ1-1; 7 bases map to TRBD1. Sequences were obtained from PBMCs. CDR3 protein: CASSSTGTAPEAFF. The CDR3 coding sequence is TGTGCCAGCAGCTCGACAGGGACGGCCCCTGAAGCTTTCTTT.